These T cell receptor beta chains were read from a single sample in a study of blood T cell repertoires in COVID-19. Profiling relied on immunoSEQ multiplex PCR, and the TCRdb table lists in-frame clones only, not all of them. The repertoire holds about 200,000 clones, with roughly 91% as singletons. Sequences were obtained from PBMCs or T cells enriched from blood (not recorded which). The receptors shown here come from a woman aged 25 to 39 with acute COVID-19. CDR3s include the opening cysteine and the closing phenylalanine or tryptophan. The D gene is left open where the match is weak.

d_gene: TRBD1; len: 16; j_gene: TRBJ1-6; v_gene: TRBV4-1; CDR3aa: CASSSDPDRENSPLHF; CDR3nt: TGCGCCAGCAGCTCAGATCCGGACAGGGAGAATTCACCCCTCCACTTT
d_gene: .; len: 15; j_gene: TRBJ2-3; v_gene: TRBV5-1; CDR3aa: CASSKATREIDTQYF; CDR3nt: TGCGCCAGCAGTAAGGCTACTCGGGAAATAGATACGCAGTATTTT
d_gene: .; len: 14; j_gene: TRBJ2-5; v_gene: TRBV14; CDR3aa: CASSPDNQGETQYF; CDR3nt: TGTGCCAGCAGCCCGGACAATCAAGGGGAGACCCAGTACTTC
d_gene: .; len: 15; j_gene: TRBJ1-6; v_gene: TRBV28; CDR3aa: CASSYRTSGYSPLHF; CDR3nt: TGTGCCAGCAGTTATAGGACATCTGGTTATTCACCCCTCCACTTT
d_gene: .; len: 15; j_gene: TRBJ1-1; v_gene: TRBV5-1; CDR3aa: CASSFGNYVETEAFF; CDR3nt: TGCGCCAGCAGCTTCGGGAACTATGTGGAAACTGAAGCTTTCTTT
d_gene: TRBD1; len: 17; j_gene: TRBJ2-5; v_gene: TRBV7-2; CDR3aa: CASSLQAGTGSEETQYF; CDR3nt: TGTGCCAGCAGCTTACAAGCCGGGACAGGGTCGGAAGAGACCCAGTACTTC
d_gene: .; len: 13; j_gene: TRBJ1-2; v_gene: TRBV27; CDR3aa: CASSLTQAFGYTF; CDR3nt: TGTGCCAGCAGTTTAACCCAGGCATTTGGCTACACCTTC
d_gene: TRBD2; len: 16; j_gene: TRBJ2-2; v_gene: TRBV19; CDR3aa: CASSILQRGRAGELFF; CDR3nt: TGTGCCAGTAGTATTCTCCAGCGGGGGAGGGCCGGGGAGCTGTTTTTT
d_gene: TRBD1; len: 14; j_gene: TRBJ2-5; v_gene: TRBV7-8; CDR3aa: CASSMWDRGETQYF; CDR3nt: TGTGCCAGCAGCATGTGGGACAGAGGGGAGACCCAGTACTTC
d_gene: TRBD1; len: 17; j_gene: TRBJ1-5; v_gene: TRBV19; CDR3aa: CASSPWGDRGVYQPQHF; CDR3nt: TGTGCCAGTAGCCCCTGGGGGGACAGGGGTGTGTATCAGCCCCAGCATTTT
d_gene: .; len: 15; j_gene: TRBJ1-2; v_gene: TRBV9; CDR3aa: CASRVELWQGYGYTF; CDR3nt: TGTGCCAGCAGGGTGGAGTTATGGCAGGGCTATGGCTACACCTTC